Each of the 29 T cell receptor beta chains below was sequenced from the same sample in a study of Ad26.COV2.S vaccination and SARS-CoV-2 variants. The treatment is: some 19 received Ad26.COV2.S at low or high dose, single or two shots; about 5 received placebo; per-sample allocation not given. The study sampled participants on day 63 after the first vaccine or placebo injection. Data came from immunoSEQ multiplex PCR; TCRdb stores just in-frame clones and leaves some out. The sample consists of roughly 320,000 clones, 85% to 90% of them appearing once. The source was peripheral blood, collected in a trial of Ad26.COV2.S vaccine versus placebo. These receptors all stem from a person aged 18-60 years who received the Ad26.COV2.S COVID-19 vaccine or a placebo.

The rearrangement links TRBV10-3 to TRBJ2-3; TRBD1 matches at 7 bases. From germline, CDR1 is ENHRY and CDR2 SYGVKD. The CDR3 length is 16 residues. V lost 8 bases, J lost 8 bases, and 19 bases stayed unmatched. The chain's CDR3 is CAIYPGPYRGEGTQYF. In nucleotides, the CDR3 is TGTGCCATCTACCCCGGCCCCTACAGGGGAGAGGGTACGCAGTATTTT.

The V gene is TRBV3-1 (or the pseudogene TRBV3-2), the J gene TRBJ1-2; D may be TRBD1 (5 bases). The CDR3 has 17 amino acids. Trimming removed 3 bases from V and 6 bases from J, with 23 bases in between. Germline lookup yields CDR1 LGHDT and CDR2 YNNKEL (reference sequence). CDR3 sequence (DNA): TGTGCCAGCAGCCAGACTAGTATTGGCGTCCAGGGAAATGGCTACACCTTC. Its protein is CASSQTSIGVQGNGYTF.

The V gene is TRBV3-1 (or the pseudogene TRBV3-2), the J gene TRBJ2-7, with D perhaps matching TRBD2 (5 bases). CDR1 is LGHDT and CDR2 is YNNKEL in the germline V gene (reference sequence). V was pared by 4 bases and J by 8 bases, with 15 bases between. The CDR3 has 13 amino acids. CDR3 in amino acids: CASSLGGISKQYF. CDR3 nucleotide sequence: TGTGCCAGCAGCCTTGGAGGCATAAGCAAGCAGTACTTC.

This sequence joins TRBV2 and TRBJ1-6; 7 bases map to TRBD1. Losses at the gene ends were 7 bases for V and 7 bases for J; bases not matched to a gene: 4. Germline V gene data show CDR1 as SNHLY and CDR2 as FYNNEI. The CDR3 is made up of 13 amino acids. The CDR3 here is CASIGTANSPLHF. The CDR3 nucleotides are TGTGCCAGCATCGGGACAGCAAATTCACCCCTCCACTTT.

The chain couples TRBV7-3 to TRBJ2-7; D is undetermined. Trimming left V 5 bases short and J 0 bases short, with 17 bases between. Germline V CDR1 and CDR2: SGHTA, FQGTGA. This CDR3 has 16 residues. CDR3 sequence reads: CASSPEPDLSSYEQYF. CDR3 nucleotides: TGTGCCAGCAGCCCGGAACCGGACCTGAGCTCCTACGAGCAGTACTTC.

V gene TRBV9 combines with J gene TRBJ1-4; D may be TRBD1 (5 bases). Between the trimmed V and J ends, which lost 3 bases and 7 bases, there was a span of 22 bases. This CDR3 has 17 residues. Germline V gene sequence: CDR1 SGDLS, CDR2 YYNGEE. The CDR3 DNA reads TGTGCCAGCAGCGGAGGGTCCGGAAGGGACGTGTTTGAAAAACTGTTTTTT. This sequence encodes CASSGGSGRDVFEKLFF.

The chain carries TRBV4-3 and TRBJ2-2; a weak D match, TRBD2 (5 bases). The ends were cut back, 1 base at V and 7 bases at J, with 10 bases in the middle. CDR3 size: 14 residues. Germline CDR1 is LGHNA and CDR2 is YSLEER. The CDR3 here is CASSQALRGGELFF. In DNA form, the CDR3 reads TGCGCCAGCAGCCAAGCGCTTCGGGGCGGGGAGCTGTTTTTT.

The chain links TRBV29-1 to TRBJ1-2; perhaps TRBD1 as D (5 bases). Germline V lookup: CDR1 SQVTM, CDR2 ANQGSEA. This CDR3 region has 13 residues. Trimming took 1 base from V and 4 from J, leaving 10 bases between them. CDR3 sequence: CSVEGAGAYGYTF. The CDR3 nucleotides read TGCAGCGTTGAAGGGGCCGGGGCCTATGGCTACACCTTC. The complete variable domain, with remaining parts taken from reference TRBV29-1 and TRBJ1-2, reads SAVISQKPSRDICQRGTSLTIQCQVDSQVTMMFWYRQQPGQSLTLIATANQGSEATYESGFVIDKFPISRPNLTFSTLTVSNMSPEDSSIYLCSVEGAGAYGYTFGSGTRLTVV.

V is TRBV7-9 and J is TRBJ1-3, with D unresolved. This CDR3 contains 16 residues. CDR1 and CDR2 (germline): SEHNR, FQNEAQ (reference sequence). The V and J ends lost 5 bases and 7 bases respectively, with 21 bases between them. CDR3 sequence (DNA): TGTGCCAGCAGCCCCTACTCTAGACGGACCGGGAACACCATATATTTT. Encoded protein: CASSPYSRRTGNTIYF.

The V and J genes are TRBV7-6 and TRBJ1-6, with D hard to call. Germline V lookup: CDR1 SGHVS, CDR2 FNYEAQ. The V and J ends lost 1 base and 0 bases respectively, with 13 bases between them. The CDR3 extends over 18 amino acids. The CDR3 bases are TGTGCCAGCAGCTTAGGGATCTCGGGGAGCTCCTATAATTCACCCCTCCACTTT. Amino acid sequence: CASSLGISGSSYNSPLHF.

The chain joins TRBV19 to TRBJ1-1; D is unclear. The CDR3 runs to 14 residues. Germline CDR1 is LNHDA and CDR2 is SQIVND (reference sequence). V shed 1 base and J shed 1 base, with 7 bases lying between them. DNA of the CDR3: TGTGCCAGTAGTATAGGGACTAGGAACACTGAAGCTTTCTTT. This encodes CASSIGTRNTEAFF.

The V call is TRBV5-4, the J call TRBJ1-1; TRBD1 matches at 8 bases. V dropped 2 bases and J dropped 4; count of bases not matched to a gene: 4. This CDR3 is built from 14 residues. From germline, CDR1 is SGHNT and CDR2 YYREEE (reference sequence). CDR3 DNA sequence: TGTGCCAGCAGCTTCGGACAGGGCGTCACTGAAGCTTTCTTT. It codes for CASSFGQGVTEAFF. The full variable domain, in which reference TRBV5-4 and TRBJ1-1 provide the parts outside the CDR3, is ETGVTQSPTHLIKTRGQQVTLRCSSQSGHNTVSWYQQALGQGPQFIFQYYREEENGRGNFPPRFSGLQFPNYSSELNVNALELDDSALYLCASSFGQGVTEAFFGQGTRLTVV.

On this clone: Additional DNA sequences in this sample encode the identical CDR3. This chain links TRBV20-1 with TRBJ2-7; D remains ambiguous. CDR3 length: 11 amino acids. With 3 bases removed from V and 2 bases from J, the gap between germline ends came to 5 bases. Germline-derived CDR1 and CDR2 are DFQATT and SNEGSKA (reference sequence). In DNA, the CDR3 is TGCAGTGCTAGTTCCGCCTACGAGCAGTACTTC. Encoded protein: CSASSAYEQYF.

The V call is TRBV27, the J call TRBJ1-5; 9 bases are a match to TRBD1. V shed 6 bases and J 0 bases; nucleotides not matched to a gene: 9. This CDR3 region has 17 residues. Germline CDR1 reads MNHEY; CDR2 reads SMNVEV (reference sequence). CDR3 in amino acids: CASRRTGAPYSNQPQHF. The CDR3 coding sequence is TGTGCCAGCAGACGGACAGGGGCACCCTATAGCAATCAGCCCCAGCATTTT.

The rearrangement links TRBV5-1 to TRBJ2-7; D not certain. Germline CDR1 is SGHRS and CDR2 is YFSETQ. The CDR3 has 15 residues. The V gene lost 0 bases and the J gene lost 1 base, with 11 bases spanning the gap. As DNA, the CDR3 is TGCGCCAGCAGCTTGGAGCCGGACGGGTCCTACGAGCAGTACTTC. Translated, it gives CASSLEPDGSYEQYF.

The chain recombines TRBV7-2 with TRBJ2-5; either TRBD1 or TRBD2 may fit D (5 bases each). V lost 4 bases and J lost 5, with 17 bases in between. Germline assignment: CDR1 SGHTA and CDR2 FQGNSA. The CDR3 is made up of 15 amino acids. The CDR3: CASSSDRNRRETQYF. The CDR3 region has the DNA TGTGCCAGCAGCTCCGACAGAAACAGGAGGGAGACCCAGTACTTC.

CDR3 DNA sequence: TGTGCCAGCAGTGACTCGGCCGGGGGGACACCCGGGGAGCTGTTTTTT. Its protein product is CASSDSAGGTPGELFF. This sequence joins TRBV6-4 and TRBJ2-2, with D tentatively TRBD2 (7 bases). Trimming took off 0 bases at V and 6 bases at J, with 14 bases between the two ends. CDR1 and CDR2 from the germline V gene are MRHNA and SNTAGT. The CDR3 loop spans 16 amino acids.

This sequence joins TRBV4-3 and TRBJ2-1; 14 bases agree with TRBD2. V lost 1 base, J lost 1 base, and 3 bases stayed unmatched. This CDR3 has 18 residues. Germline CDR1 is LGHNA and CDR2 is YSLEER. The CDR3 is CASSQGGTSGGSYNEQFF. CDR3 in DNA: TGCGCCAGCAGCCAAGGAGGGACTAGCGGGGGATCCTACAATGAGCAGTTCTTC.

The V call is TRBV2, the J call TRBJ1-3; no definite D call. The CDR3 is 12 residues long. Trimming removed 11 bases from V and 4 bases from J, with 12 bases in between. The germline V gene encodes CDR1 SNHLY and CDR2 FYNNEI. In DNA, the CDR3 is TGTGCCTCCCGGCTAGCCGGAAACACCATATATTTT. Its translation is CASRLAGNTIYF.

This chain connects TRBV18 to TRBJ2-3, with TRBD1 matching 7 bases. The germline V gene has CDR1 KGHSH and CDR2 LQKENI. Trimming removed 4 bases from V and 0 bases from J; junction bases left unmatched: 7. This CDR3 spans 16 amino acids. DNA of the CDR3: TGTGCCAGCTCACTCCTGACAGGGATGAGCACAGATACGCAGTATTTT. Translation: CASSLLTGMSTDTQYF.

The count of this clone is one. The J gene is TRBJ2-3, the V gene TRBV3-1 (or the pseudogene TRBV3-2), with D tentatively TRBD1 (7 bases). The germline V and J ends were trimmed by 2 bases and 7 bases, with 16 bases remaining between them. Germline lookup yields CDR1 LGHDT and CDR2 YNNKEL (reference sequence). The CDR3 is 15 residues long. The DNA for the CDR3 is TGTGCCAGCAGCCAAAATCATCAGGGGGGCCATACGCAGTATTTT. Translation: CASSQNHQGGHTQYF.

The CDR3 region is CASSLATGLGSGYTF. For the CDR3, the DNA is TGTGCCAGCAGCTTAGCCACAGGGCTAGGCTCTGGCTACACCTTC. The V and J genes are TRBV7-2 and TRBJ1-2; TRBD1 is a possible D gene (6 bases). V was trimmed by 0 bases and J by 7 bases, leaving 15 bases between them. This CDR3 has 15 residues. The germline V gene has CDR1 SGHTA and CDR2 FQGNSA.

The J gene is TRBJ1-1, the V gene TRBV18; TRBD1 matches at 9 bases. V lost 2 bases, J lost 8 bases, and 6 bases stayed unmatched. From germline, CDR1 is KGHSH and CDR2 LQKENI. The CDR3 is 14 residues long. CDR3 loop: CASSPRGQGGEAFF. The DNA for the CDR3 is TGTGCCAGCTCACCAAGGGGACAGGGAGGGGAAGCTTTCTTT. The whole variable domain, remainder taken from reference TRBV18 and TRBJ1-1, is NAGVMQNPRHLVRRRGQEARLRCSPMKGHSHVYWYRQLPEEGLKFMVYLQKENIIDESGMPKERFSAEFPKEGPSILRIQQVVRGDSAAYFCASSPRGQGGEAFFGQGTRLTVV.

The chain recombines TRBV5-6 with TRBJ1-6; 7 bases are a match to TRBD1. The germline gives CDR1 SGHDT, CDR2 YYEEEE. After removal of 7 bases from V and 5 bases from J, the junction contained 12 bases not matched to a gene. The CDR3 has 16 residues. The CDR3 spells CASHRGTAKNNSPLHF. As DNA, the CDR3 is TGTGCCAGCCATAGGGGGACAGCGAAAAATAATTCACCCCTCCACTTT. Full variable domain (outside the CDR3, taken from reference TRBV5-6 and TRBJ1-6): DAGVTQSPTHLIKTRGQQVTLRCSPKSGHDTVSWYQQALGQGPQFIFQYYEEEERQRGNFPDRFSGHQFPNYSSELNVNALLLGDSALYLCASHRGTAKNNSPLHFGNGTRLTVT.

The chain combines TRBV6-6 with TRBJ1-2; D ambiguous. CDR1 is MNHNY and CDR2 is SVGAGI in the germline V gene (reference sequence). Between the trimmed V and J ends, which lost 0 bases and 14 bases, there was a span of 13 bases. The CDR3 totals 12 residues. The CDR3 DNA follows: TGTGCCAGCAGTTACTCGGAGGGCCCGATAACCTTC. Translated: CASSYSEGPITF.

As regards this clone: Additional DNA sequences in this sample encode the identical CDR3. This rearrangement joins TRBV5-1 to TRBJ1-1; weak D call: TRBD1 (5 bases). V lost 0 bases and J 0 bases, leaving 6 bases between the germline ends. Germline lookup yields CDR1 SGHRS and CDR2 YFSETQ. The CDR3 is 14 residues long. The CDR3 nucleotides are TGCGCCAGCAGCTTGGGGGGCTTGAACACTGAAGCTTTCTTT. Translating it yields CASSLGGLNTEAFF.

This clone was found a few times. V gene TRBV28 combines with J gene TRBJ2-2, with TRBD1 matching over 12 bases. V lost 5 bases, J lost 7 bases, and 5 bases stayed unmatched. Germline V lookup: CDR1 MDHEN, CDR2 SYDVKM. The CDR3 consists of 15 residues. The CDR3: CASSAGQGAVGELFF. The CDR3 coding sequence is TGTGCCAGCAGTGCGGGACAGGGGGCTGTCGGGGAGCTGTTTTTT. The variable domain in full, completed from reference TRBV28 and TRBJ2-2, reads DVKVTQSSRYLVKRTGEKVFLECVQDMDHENMFWYRQDPGLGLRLIYFSYDVKMKEKGDIPEGYSVSREKKERFSLILESASTNQTSMYLCASSAGQGAVGELFFGEGSRLTVL.

In DNA, the CDR3 is TGTGCCAGCAGCTTATTTAGGAGCTCCTACGAGCAGTACTTC. Its protein product is CASSLFRSSYEQYF. The rearrangement links TRBV7-2 to TRBJ2-7, with D unclear. This CDR3 has 14 residues. Looked up from germline, CDR1 is SGHTA and CDR2 is FQGNSA. The V end was cut by 2 bases, the J end by 0 bases, with 8 bases between.

The chain links TRBV7-7 to TRBJ2-5; D may be TRBD1 (6 bases). V was cut by 2 bases and J by 5 bases, with 15 bases left in between. The CDR3 is 15 residues long. Germline V CDR1 and CDR2: SSHAT, FNYEAQ (reference sequence). CDR3 in amino acids: CASSLQGSSMETQYF. The CDR3 nucleotides read TGTGCCAGCAGCTTACAGGGGAGCTCCATGGAGACCCAGTACTTC.